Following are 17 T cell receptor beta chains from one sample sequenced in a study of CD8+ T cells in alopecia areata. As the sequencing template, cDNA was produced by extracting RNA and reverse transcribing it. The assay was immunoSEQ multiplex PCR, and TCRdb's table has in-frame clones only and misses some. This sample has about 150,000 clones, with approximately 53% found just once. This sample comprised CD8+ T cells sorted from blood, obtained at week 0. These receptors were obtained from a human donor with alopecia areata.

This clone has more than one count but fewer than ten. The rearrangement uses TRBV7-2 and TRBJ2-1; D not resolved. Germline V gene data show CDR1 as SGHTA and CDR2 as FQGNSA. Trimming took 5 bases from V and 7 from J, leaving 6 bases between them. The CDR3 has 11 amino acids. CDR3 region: CASSTPNEQFF. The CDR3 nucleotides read TGTGCCAGCAGCACTCCAAATGAGCAGTTCTTC.

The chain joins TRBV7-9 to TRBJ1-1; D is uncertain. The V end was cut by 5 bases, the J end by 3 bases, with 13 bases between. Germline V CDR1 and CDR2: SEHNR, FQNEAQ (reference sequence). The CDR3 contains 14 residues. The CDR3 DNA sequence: TGTGCCAGCAGCCACGAAGGGTCCCACACTGAAGCTTTCTTT. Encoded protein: CASSHEGSHTEAFF.

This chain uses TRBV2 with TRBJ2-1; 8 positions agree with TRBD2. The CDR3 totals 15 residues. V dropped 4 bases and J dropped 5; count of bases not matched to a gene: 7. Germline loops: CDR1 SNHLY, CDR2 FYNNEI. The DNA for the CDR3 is TGTGCCAGCAGTGTGGGACTAGACTCGAACAATGAGCAGTTCTTC. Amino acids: CASSVGLDSNNEQFF. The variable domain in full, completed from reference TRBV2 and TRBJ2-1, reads EPEVTQTPSHQVTQMGQEVILRCVPISNHLYFYWYRQILGQKVEFLVSFYNNEISEKSEIFDDQFSVERPDGSNFTLKIRSTKLEDSAMYFCASSVGLDSNNEQFFGPGTRLTVL.

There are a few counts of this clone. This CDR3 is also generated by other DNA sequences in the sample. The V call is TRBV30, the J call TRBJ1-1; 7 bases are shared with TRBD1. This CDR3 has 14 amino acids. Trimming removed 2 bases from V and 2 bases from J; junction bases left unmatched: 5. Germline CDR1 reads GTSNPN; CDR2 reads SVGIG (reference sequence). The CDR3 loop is CAWSTGTVNTEAFF. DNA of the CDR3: TGTGCCTGGAGTACCGGGACAGTTAACACTGAAGCTTTCTTT.

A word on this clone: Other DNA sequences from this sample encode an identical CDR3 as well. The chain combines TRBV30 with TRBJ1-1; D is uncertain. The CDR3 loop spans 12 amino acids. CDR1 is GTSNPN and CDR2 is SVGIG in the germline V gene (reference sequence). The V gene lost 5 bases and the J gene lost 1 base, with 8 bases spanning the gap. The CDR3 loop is CAWGRTNTEAFF. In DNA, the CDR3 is TGTGCCTGGGGCCGCACGAACACTGAAGCTTTCTTT.

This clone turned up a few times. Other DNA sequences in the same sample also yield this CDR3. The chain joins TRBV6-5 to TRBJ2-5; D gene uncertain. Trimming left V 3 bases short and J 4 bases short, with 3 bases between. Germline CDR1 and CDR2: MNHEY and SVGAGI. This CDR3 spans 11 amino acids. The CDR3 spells CASSYGETQYF. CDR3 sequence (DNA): TGTGCCAGCAGTTATGGAGAGACCCAGTACTTC.

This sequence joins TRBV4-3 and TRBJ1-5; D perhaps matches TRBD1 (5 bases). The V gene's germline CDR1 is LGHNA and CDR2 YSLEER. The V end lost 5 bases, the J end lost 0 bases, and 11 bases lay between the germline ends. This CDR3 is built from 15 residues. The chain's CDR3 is CASSADRNSNQPQHF. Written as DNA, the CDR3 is TGCGCCAGCAGCGCCGACAGAAATAGCAATCAGCCCCAGCATTTT.

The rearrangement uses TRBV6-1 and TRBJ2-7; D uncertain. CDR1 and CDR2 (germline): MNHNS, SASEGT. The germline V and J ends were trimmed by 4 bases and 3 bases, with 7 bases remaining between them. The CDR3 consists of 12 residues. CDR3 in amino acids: CASSVFRYEQYF. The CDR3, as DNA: TGTGCCAGCAGTGTTTTTCGCTACGAGCAGTACTTC.

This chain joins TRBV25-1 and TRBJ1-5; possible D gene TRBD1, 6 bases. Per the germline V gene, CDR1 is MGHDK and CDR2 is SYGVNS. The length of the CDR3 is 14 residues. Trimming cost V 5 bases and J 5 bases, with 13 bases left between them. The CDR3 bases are TGTGCCAGCAGTCAGGACAGTCTCGATCAGCCCCAGCATTTT. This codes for CASSQDSLDQPQHF.

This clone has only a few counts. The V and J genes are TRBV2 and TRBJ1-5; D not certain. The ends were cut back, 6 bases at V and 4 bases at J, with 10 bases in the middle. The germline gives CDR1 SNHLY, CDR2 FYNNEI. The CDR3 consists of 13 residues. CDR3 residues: CASSEWANQPQHF. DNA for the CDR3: TGTGCCAGCAGCGAGTGGGCTAATCAGCCCCAGCATTTT.

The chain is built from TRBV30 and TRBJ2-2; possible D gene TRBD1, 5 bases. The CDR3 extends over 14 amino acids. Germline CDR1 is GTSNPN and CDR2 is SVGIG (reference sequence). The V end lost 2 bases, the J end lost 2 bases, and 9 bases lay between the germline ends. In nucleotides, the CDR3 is TGTGCCTGGAGTATAGGGGCCAACACCGGGGAGCTGTTTTTT. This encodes CAWSIGANTGELFF.

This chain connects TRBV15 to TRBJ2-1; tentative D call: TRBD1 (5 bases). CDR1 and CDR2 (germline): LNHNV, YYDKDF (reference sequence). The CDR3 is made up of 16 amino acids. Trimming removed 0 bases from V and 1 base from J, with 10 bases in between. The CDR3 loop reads CATSRDGQQSYNEQFF. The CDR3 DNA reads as TGTGCCACCAGCAGAGATGGACAACAATCCTACAATGAGCAGTTCTTC.

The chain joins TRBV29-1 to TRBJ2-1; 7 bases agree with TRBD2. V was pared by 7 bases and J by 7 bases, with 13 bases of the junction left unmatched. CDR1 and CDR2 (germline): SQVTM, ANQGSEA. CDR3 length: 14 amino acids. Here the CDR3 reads CSAGTTPGGNEQFF. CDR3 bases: TGCAGCGCTGGTACTACGCCGGGGGGAAATGAGCAGTTCTTC.

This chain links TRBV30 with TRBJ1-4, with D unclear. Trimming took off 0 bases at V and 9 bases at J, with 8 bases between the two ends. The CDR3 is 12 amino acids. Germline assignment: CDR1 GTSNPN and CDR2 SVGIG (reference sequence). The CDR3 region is CAWSVLYQKLFF. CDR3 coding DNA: TGTGCCTGGAGTGTGCTCTATCAAAAACTGTTTTTT.

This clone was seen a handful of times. CDR3 sequence reads: CASSQGTSDPEQYF. The CDR3 DNA sequence: TGCGCCAGCAGCCAAGGCACTAGCGACCCCGAGCAGTACTTC. The chain uses TRBV4-3 and TRBJ2-7; 7 bases agree with TRBD2. The J segment lost 6 bases and the V segment lost 1 base, leaving 6 bases of the junction unmatched. The CDR3 consists of 14 residues. Germline CDR1 LGHNA, CDR2 YSLEER.

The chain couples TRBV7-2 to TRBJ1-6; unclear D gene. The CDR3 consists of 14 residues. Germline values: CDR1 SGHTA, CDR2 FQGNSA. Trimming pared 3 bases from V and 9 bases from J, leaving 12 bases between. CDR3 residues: CASSLPGMASPLHF. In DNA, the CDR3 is TGTGCCAGCAGCTTGCCGGGGATGGCTTCACCCCTCCACTTT.

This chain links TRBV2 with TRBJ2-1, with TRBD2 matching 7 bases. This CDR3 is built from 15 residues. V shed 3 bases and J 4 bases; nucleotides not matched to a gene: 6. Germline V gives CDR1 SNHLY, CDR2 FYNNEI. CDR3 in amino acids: CASSERGTDYNEQFF. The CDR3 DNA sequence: TGTGCCAGCAGTGAGCGGGGGACCGATTACAATGAGCAGTTCTTC. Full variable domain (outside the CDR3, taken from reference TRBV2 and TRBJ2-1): EPEVTQTPSHQVTQMGQEVILRCVPISNHLYFYWYRQILGQKVEFLVSFYNNEISEKSEIFDDQFSVERPDGSNFTLKIRSTKLEDSAMYFCASSERGTDYNEQFFGPGTRLTVL.